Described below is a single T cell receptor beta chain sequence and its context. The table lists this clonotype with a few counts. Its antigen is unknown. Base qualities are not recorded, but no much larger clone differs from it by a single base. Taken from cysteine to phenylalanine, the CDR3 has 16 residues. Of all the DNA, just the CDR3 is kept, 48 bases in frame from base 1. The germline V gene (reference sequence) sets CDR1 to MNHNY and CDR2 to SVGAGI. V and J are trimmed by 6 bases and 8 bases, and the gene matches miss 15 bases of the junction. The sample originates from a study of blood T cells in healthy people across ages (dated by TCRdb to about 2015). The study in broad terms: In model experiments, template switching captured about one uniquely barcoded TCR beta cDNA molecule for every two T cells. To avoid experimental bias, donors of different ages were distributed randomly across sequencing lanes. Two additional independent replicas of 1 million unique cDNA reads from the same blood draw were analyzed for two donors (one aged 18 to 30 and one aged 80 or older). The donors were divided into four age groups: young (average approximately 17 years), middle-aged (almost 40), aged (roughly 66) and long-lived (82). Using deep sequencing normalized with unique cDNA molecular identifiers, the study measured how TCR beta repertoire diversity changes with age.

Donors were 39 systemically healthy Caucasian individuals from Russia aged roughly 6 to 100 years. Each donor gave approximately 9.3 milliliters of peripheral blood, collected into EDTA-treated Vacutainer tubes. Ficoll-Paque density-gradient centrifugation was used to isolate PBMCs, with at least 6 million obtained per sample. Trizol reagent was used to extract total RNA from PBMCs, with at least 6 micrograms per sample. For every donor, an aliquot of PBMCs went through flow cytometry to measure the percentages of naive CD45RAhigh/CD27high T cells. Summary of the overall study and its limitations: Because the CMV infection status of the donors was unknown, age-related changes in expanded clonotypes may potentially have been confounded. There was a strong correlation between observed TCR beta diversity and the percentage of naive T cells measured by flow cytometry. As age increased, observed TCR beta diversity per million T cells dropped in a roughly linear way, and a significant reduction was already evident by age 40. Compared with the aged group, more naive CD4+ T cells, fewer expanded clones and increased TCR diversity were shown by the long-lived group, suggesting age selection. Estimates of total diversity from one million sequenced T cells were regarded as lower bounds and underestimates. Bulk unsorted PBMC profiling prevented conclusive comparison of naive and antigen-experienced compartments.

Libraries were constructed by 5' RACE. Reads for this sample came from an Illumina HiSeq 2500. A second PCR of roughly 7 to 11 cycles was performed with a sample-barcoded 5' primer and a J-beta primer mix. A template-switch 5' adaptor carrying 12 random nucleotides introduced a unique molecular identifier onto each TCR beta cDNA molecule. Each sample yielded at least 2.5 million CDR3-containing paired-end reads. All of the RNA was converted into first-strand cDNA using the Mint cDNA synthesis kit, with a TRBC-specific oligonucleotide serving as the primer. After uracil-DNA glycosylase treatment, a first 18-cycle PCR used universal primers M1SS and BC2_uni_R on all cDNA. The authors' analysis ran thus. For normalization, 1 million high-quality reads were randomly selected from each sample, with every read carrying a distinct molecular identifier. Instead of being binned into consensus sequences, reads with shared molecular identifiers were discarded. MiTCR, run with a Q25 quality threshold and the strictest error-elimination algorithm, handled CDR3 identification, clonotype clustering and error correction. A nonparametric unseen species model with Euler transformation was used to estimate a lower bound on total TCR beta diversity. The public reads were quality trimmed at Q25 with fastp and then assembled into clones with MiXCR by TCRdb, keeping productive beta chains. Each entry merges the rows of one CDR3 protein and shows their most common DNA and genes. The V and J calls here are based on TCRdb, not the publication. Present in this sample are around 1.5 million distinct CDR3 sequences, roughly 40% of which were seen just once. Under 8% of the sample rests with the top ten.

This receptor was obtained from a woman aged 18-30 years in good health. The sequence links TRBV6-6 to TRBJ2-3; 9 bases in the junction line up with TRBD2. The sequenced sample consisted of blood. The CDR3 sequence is CASSTWASGNEATQYF. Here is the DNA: TGTGCCAGCAGCACTTGGGCTAGCGGGAATGAGGCTACGCAGTATTTT.